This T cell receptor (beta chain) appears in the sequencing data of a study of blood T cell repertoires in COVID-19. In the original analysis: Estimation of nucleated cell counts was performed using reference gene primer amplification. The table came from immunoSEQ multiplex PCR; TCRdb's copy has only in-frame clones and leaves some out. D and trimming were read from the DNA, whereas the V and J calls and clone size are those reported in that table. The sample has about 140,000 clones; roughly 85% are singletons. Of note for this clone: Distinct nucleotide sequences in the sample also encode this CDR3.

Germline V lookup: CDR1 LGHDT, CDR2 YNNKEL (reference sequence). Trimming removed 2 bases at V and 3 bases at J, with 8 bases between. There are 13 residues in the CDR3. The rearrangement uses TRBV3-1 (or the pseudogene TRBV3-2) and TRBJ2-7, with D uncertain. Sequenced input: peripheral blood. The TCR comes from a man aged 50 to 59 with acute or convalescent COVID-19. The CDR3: CASSQRGSYEQYF. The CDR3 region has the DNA TGTGCCAGCAGCCAACGTGGCAGCTACGAGCAGTACTTC.